One sample yielded the 12 T cell receptor beta chains listed below, sequenced in a study of blood T cell repertoires in COVID-19. This table comes from immunoSEQ multiplex PCR, and its TCRdb copy is limited to in-frame clones, with some not included. The sample comprises about 150,000 clones, over 80% of which are singletons, and about 6% rests with the top ten. Sequences were obtained from peripheral blood. The receptors shown here come from a man at least 80 years old with acute or convalescent COVID-19.

The J gene is TRBJ2-7, the V gene TRBV19; TRBD1 aligns across 9 bases. The J segment lost 4 bases and the V segment lost 5 bases, leaving 15 bases of the junction unmatched. Germline loops: CDR1 LNHDA, CDR2 SQIVND (reference sequence). The CDR3 length is 17 residues. The CDR3 region has the DNA TGTGCCAGTAGTCTCGGGACAGGGAGCCTGTCTACGTACGAGCAGTACTTC. Translated, it gives CASSLGTGSLSTYEQYF.

This rearrangement joins TRBV7-2 to TRBJ1-5; a weak D match, TRBD1 (5 bases). Germline CDR1 SGHTA, CDR2 FQGNSA. The V end lost 5 bases, the J end lost 7 bases, and 18 bases lay between the germline ends. This CDR3 spans 15 amino acids. DNA for the CDR3: TGTGCCAGCAGCAGCGGGACCCAGGGCCCCCAGCCCCAGCATTTT. Its translation is CASSSGTQGPQPQHF.

The V call is TRBV3-1 (or the pseudogene TRBV3-2), the J call TRBJ1-3; no firm D call. The CDR3 covers 17 residues. Germline CDR1 reads LGHDT; CDR2 reads YNNKEL (reference sequence). V was clipped by 1 base and J by 0 bases, with 13 bases between them. The CDR3 reads CASSQGTGSFSGNTIYF. The CDR3 DNA is TGTGCCAGCAGCCAAGGGACGGGGTCCTTCTCTGGAAACACCATATATTTT.

This chain uses TRBV19 with TRBJ1-5; 8 bases match TRBD1. Germline V gene sequence: CDR1 LNHDA, CDR2 SQIVND (reference sequence). Losses at the gene ends were 1 base for V and 6 bases for J; bases not matched to a gene: 5. The CDR3 contains 15 residues. CDR3 coding DNA: TGTGCCAGTAGTATAGGCAGGGGGCTGGGTCAGCCCCAGCATTTT. As protein: CASSIGRGLGQPQHF.

This clone was seen just once. V is TRBV2 and J is TRBJ2-2, with 7 nucleotides matching TRBD1. The CDR3 is 15 amino acids. The V segment lost 5 bases and the J segment 3 bases; nucleotides outside the gene matches: 6. Germline-derived CDR1 and CDR2 are SNHLY and FYNNEI. The CDR3 DNA is TGTGCCAGCAGTAGGGGGCTCCCTGACACCGGGGAGCTGTTTTTT. Translating it yields CASSRGLPDTGELFF.

This clone has only a few counts. The chain carries TRBV30 and TRBJ2-7; 8 positions match TRBD2. This CDR3 contains 13 residues. Germline CDR1 is GTSNPN and CDR2 is SVGIG (reference sequence). Trimming cost V 4 bases and J 6 bases; bases outside gene matches: 8. CDR3 residues: CAWNFGRGSEQYF. The CDR3 nucleotides are TGTGCCTGGAATTTCGGGAGGGGGTCCGAGCAGTACTTC.

The rearrangement links TRBV11-2 to TRBJ2-5; 7 bases fit TRBD2. The CDR3 has 15 residues. Trimming at V came to 2 bases and at J to 2 bases, leaving 5 bases not matched to a gene. Germline values: CDR1 SGHAT, CDR2 FQNNGV. The CDR3 DNA reads TGTGCCAGCAGCTTAAATCCAGCGGGACAAGAGACCCAGTACTTC. It translates to CASSLNPAGQETQYF.

This clone was seen just once. This chain connects TRBV5-1 to TRBJ1-1; 7 bases are a match to TRBD1. The CDR3 contains 14 residues. The germline CDR1 and CDR2 sequences are SGHRS and YFSETQ. V was pared by 4 bases and J by 3 bases, with 6 bases of the junction left unmatched. The CDR3 DNA reads as TGCGCCAGCAGCCTTAGCAGGGGGGACACTGAAGCTTTCTTT. As protein: CASSLSRGDTEAFF.

The chain recombines TRBV6-1 with TRBJ2-1; 10 positions agree with TRBD2. Per germline, CDR1 MNHNS and CDR2 SASEGT. J lost 6 bases, V lost 3 bases, and 14 bases had no gene match. The CDR3 covers 18 residues. The DNA of the CDR3 is TGTGCCAGCAGTGACGCTCCGGGTAGCGGGAGGTTCGTCAATGAGCAGTTCTTC. Residues: CASSDAPGSGRFVNEQFF.

The CDR3 DNA is TGTGCCAGCAGCCCGACAGGGGGCAGAGAGACCCAGTACTTC. Translated, it gives CASSPTGGRETQYF. The J gene is TRBJ2-5, the V gene TRBV2; TRBD1 agrees at 10 bases. V was pared by 6 bases and J by 4 bases, with 5 bases of the junction left unmatched. The CDR3 consists of 14 residues. Germline CDR1 reads SNHLY; CDR2 reads FYNNEI.

J is TRBJ2-5 and V is TRBV30; 9 bases are a match to TRBD2. The CDR3 is 12 amino acids. The V gene end was trimmed by 8 bases and the J gene end by 4 bases; junction bases not matched to a gene: 5. Germline assignment: CDR1 GTSNPN and CDR2 SVGIG (reference sequence). As DNA, the CDR3 is TGTGCCGGGGCGGGGGGGGGAGAGACCCAGTACTTC. Amino acids: CAGAGGGETQYF. The complete variable domain, with remaining parts taken from reference TRBV30 and TRBJ2-5, reads SQTIHQWPATLVQPVGSPLSLECTVEGTSNPNLYWYRQAAGRGLQLLFYSVGIGQISSEVPQNLSASRPQDRQFILSSKKLLLSDSGFYLCAGAGGGETQYFGPGTRLLVL.

J is TRBJ1-6 and V is TRBV5-1, with 9 bases fitting TRBD1. This CDR3 is 14 amino acids long. Germline V gene lookup returns CDR1 SGHRS and CDR2 YFSETQ. V shed 4 bases, J shed 9 bases, and the junction held 5 bases outside the gene matches. For the CDR3, the DNA is TGCGCCAGCAGCCGGGACAGGGCGTCTTCACCCCTCCACTTT. Translation gives CASSRDRASSPLHF.